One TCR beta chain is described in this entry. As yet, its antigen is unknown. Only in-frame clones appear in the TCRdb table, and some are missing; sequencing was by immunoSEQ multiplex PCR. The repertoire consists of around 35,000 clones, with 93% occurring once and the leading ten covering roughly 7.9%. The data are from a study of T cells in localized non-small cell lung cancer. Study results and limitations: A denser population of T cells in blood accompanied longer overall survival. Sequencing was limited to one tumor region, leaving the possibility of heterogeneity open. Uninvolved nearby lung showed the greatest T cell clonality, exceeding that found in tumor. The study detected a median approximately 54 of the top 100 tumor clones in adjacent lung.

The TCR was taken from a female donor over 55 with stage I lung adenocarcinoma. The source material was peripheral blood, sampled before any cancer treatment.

The CDR3 region is CASRGLGRTGELFF. The DNA of the CDR3 is TGTGCCTCTAGGGGGCTAGGTCGGACCGGGGAGCTGTTTTTT. The chain carries TRBV19 and TRBJ2-2, with 7 bases matching TRBD1. The CDR3 loop spans 14 amino acids. The trim removed 11 bases at V and 5 bases at J, leaving 11 bases unmatched. CDR1 is LNHDA and CDR2 is SQIVND in the germline V gene (reference sequence).